This T cell receptor (beta chain) came from a study of blood T cell repertoires in COVID-19. Study context: Whether acute or convalescent, the COVID-19 samples came from the United States, Italy and Spain.

The table came from immunoSEQ multiplex PCR; TCRdb's copy has only in-frame clones and leaves some out. The sample carries some 300,000 clones, about nine tenths recorded once. Cohorts were determined from participant-reported clinical history. V shed 5 bases and J 4 bases; nucleotides not matched to a gene: 7. CDR3 length: 14 residues. Germline CDR1 and CDR2: LNHDA and SQIVND (reference sequence). The J gene is TRBJ2-5, the V gene TRBV19, with 7 bases lining up with TRBD1. This TCR derives from a woman under 40 who had recovered from COVID-19. Sequencing was performed on PBMCs or T cells enriched from blood (not recorded which). The DNA of the CDR3 is TGTGCCAGTAGTGCCTCAGGGGGAAGAGAGACCCAGTACTTC. This encodes CASSASGGRETQYF.